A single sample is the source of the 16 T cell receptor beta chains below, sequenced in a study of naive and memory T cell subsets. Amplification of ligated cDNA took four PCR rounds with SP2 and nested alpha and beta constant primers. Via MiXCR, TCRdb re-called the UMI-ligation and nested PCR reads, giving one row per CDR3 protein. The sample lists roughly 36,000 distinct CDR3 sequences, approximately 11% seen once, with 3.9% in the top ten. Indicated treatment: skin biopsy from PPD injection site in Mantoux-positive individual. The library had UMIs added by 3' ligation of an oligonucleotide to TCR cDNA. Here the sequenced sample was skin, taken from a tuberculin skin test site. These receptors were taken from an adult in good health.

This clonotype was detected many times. The CDR3 loop reads CASSLFRGGEQFF. CDR3 bases: TGTGCCAGCAGCTTATTCCGGGGGGGCGAGCAGTTCTTC. The gene calls are TRBV7-2 and TRBJ2-1; TRBD2 matches 8 bases. V dropped 2 bases and J dropped 10; count of bases not matched to a gene: 4. The CDR3 runs 13 residues. Germline V gives CDR1 SGHTA, CDR2 FQGNSA.

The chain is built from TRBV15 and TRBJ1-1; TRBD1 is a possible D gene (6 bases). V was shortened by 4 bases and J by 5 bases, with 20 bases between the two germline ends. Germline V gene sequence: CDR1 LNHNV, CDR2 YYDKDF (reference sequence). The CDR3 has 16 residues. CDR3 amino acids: CATSIDPQGLGTEAFF. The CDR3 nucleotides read TGTGCCACCAGCATCGACCCACAGGGTTTAGGAACTGAAGCTTTCTTT. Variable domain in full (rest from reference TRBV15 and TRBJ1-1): DAMVIQNPRYQVTQFGKPVTLSCSQTLNHNVMYWYQQKSSQAPKLLFHYYDKDFNNEADTPDNFQSRRPNTSFCFLDIRSPGLGDTAMYLCATSIDPQGLGTEAFFGQGTRLTVV.

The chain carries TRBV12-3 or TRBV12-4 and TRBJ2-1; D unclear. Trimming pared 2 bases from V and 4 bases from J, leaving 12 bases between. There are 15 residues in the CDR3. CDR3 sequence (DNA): TGTGCCAGCAGTTTACACGGATCGACGTACAATGAGCAGTTCTTC. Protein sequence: CASSLHGSTYNEQFF.

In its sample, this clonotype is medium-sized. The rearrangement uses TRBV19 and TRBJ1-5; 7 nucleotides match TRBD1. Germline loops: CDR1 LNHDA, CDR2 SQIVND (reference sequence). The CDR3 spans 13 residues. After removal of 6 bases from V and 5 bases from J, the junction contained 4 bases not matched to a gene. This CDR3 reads CASRTGTDQPQHF. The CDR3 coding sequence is TGTGCCAGTAGGACAGGGACGGATCAGCCCCAGCATTTT.

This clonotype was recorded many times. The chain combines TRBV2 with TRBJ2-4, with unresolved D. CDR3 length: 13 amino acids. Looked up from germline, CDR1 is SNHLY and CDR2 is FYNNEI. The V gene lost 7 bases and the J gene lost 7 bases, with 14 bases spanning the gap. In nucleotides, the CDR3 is TGTGCCAGCACCTTGGTGGATCCCAACATTCAGTACTTC. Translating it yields CASTLVDPNIQYF.

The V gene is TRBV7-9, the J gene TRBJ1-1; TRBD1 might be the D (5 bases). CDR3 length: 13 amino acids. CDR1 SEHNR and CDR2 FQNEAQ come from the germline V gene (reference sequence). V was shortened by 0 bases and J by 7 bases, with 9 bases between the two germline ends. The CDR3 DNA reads TGTGCCAGCAGCTTAGCAAGGAGGGGTGAAGCTTTCTTT. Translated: CASSLARRGEAFF.

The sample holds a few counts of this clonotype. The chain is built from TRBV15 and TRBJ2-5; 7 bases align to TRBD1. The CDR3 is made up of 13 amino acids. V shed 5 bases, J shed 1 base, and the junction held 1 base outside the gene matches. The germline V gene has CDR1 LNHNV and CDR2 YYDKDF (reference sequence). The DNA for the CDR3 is TGTGCCACCAGCCGACAGGGCCAAGAGACCCAGTACTTC. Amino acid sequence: CATSRQGQETQYF.

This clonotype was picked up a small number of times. This chain's CDR3 is CSAYTGGYTDTQYF. CDR3 in DNA: TGCAGTGCCTACACAGGGGGATACACAGATACGCAGTATTTT. V gene TRBV20-1 combines with J gene TRBJ2-3; TRBD1 matches 8 bases. J was trimmed by 2 bases and V by 6 bases; bases with no gene match: 7. CDR1 is DFQATT, CDR2 SNEGSKA, per germline (reference sequence). The CDR3 runs 14 residues.

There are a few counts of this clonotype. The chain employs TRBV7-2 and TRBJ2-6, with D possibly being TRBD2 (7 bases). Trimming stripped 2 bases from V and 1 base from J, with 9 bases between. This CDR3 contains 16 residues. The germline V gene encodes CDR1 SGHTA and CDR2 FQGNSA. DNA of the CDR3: TGTGCCAGCAGCTTAAGGGGGGGATCTGGGGCCAACGTCCTGACTTTC. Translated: CASSLRGGSGANVLTF.

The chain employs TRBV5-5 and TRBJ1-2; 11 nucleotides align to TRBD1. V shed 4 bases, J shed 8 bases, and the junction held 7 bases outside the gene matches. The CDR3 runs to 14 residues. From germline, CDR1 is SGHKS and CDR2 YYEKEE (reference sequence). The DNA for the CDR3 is TGTGCCAGCAGCCCCGGGACAGGGGGATACGGCTACACCTTC. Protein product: CASSPGTGGYGYTF.

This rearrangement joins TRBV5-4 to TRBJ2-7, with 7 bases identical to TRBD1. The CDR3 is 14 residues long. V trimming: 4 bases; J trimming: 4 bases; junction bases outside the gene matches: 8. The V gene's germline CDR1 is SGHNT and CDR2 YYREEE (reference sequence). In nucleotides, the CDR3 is TGTGCCAGCAGCCAACCGGGACAGTATTACGAGCAGTACTTC. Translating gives CASSQPGQYYEQYF.

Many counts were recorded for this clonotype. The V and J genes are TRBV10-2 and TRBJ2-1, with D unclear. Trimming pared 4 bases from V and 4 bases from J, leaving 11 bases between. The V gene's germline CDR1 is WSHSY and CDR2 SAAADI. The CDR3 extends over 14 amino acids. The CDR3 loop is CASSGLAEYNEQFF. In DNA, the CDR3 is TGCGCCAGCAGTGGGTTAGCAGAGTACAATGAGCAGTTCTTC.

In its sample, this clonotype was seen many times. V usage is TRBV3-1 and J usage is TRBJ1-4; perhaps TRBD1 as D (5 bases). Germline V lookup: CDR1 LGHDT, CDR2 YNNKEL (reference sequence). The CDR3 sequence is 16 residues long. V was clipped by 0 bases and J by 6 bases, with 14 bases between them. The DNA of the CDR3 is TGTGCCAGCAGCCAAGAATCCGGGACCAAGGATGAAAAACTGTTTTTT. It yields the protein CASSQESGTKDEKLFF. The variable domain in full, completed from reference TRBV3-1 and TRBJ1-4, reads DTAVSQTPKYLVTQMGNDKSIKCEQNLGHDTMYWYKQDSKKFLKIMFSYNNKELIINETVPNRFSPKSPDKAHLNLHINSLELGDSAVYFCASSQESGTKDEKLFFGSGTQLSVL.

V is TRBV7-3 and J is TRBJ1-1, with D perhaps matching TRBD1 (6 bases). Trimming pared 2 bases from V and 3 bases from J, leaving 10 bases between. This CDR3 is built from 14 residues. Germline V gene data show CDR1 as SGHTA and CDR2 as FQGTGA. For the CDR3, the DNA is TGTGCCAGCAGCTTAGACGCAGGGGACACTGAAGCTTTCTTT. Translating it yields CASSLDAGDTEAFF.

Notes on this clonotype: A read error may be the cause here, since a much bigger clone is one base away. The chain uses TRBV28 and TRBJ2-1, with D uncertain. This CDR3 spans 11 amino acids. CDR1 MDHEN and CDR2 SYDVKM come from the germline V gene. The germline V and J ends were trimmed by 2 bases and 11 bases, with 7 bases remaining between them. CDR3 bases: TGTGCCAGCAGTTTAATCGAAAAGCAGTTCTTC. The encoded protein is CASSLIEKQFF.

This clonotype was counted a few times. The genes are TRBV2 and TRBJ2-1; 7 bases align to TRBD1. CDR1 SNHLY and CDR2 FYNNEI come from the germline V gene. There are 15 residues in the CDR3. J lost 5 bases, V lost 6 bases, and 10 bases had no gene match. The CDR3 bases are TGTGCCAGCAGATCCCGGGACAGCTTAAACAATGAGCAGTTCTTC. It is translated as CASRSRDSLNNEQFF.